This T cell receptor beta chain was observed in a study of T cells in localized non-small cell lung cancer. Trimming pared 2 bases from V and 2 bases from J, leaving 13 bases between. The CDR3 is 15 residues long. Germline V lookup: CDR1 KGHSH, CDR2 LQKENI. The study, taken as a whole, reports: Sequencing was restricted to one tumor region; therefore, heterogeneity remains possible. Overall survival was longer when the density of T cells in the blood was higher. Detection in adjacent lung was observed for a median roughly 62 of the top 100 tumor clones.

Clones were sequenced by immunoSEQ multiplex PCR, and TCRdb holds only the in-frame ones, with some missing. Of about 30,000 clones listed, approximately 88% are singletons. With respect to this clone: What it binds is unknown.

The sequence derives from a female donor of 60 years or more with stage I lung adenocarcinoma. V is TRBV18 and J is TRBJ2-7; possible D gene TRBD1, 6 bases. The specimen was peripheral blood, collected before any cancer treatment. CDR3 in amino acids: CASSPSGHTTYEQYF. CDR3 nucleotides: TGTGCCAGCTCACCATCGGGACATACAACCTACGAGCAGTACTTC.